These 21 T cell receptor beta chains were all obtained from the same sample, sequenced in a study of T cells expressing NK-cell markers. From its re-call of the 5' RACE reads, TCRdb lists each CDR3 protein once, without DNA. The table for this sample gives 550,000 or so distinct CDR3 sequences. Specimen: blood T cells: a sorted CD56 or NKG2C T cell subset, CD4+ or CD8+ T cells, or bulk PBMC T cells (not recorded which). The source of these receptors is a young man in good health.

The rearrangement joins TRBV5-1 to TRBJ2-2; TCRdb's D gene call, TRBD2, goes unchecked for lack of DNA. The CDR3 loop spans 16 amino acids. The V gene's germline CDR1 is SGHRS and CDR2 YFSETQ. CDR3 protein: CASSLVRTSSIGELFF.

The genes are TRBV5-6 and TRBJ2-1. The CDR3 runs 15 residues. CDR1 and CDR2 from the germline V gene are SGHDT and YYEEEE. The CDR3 loop reads CASSRELGNYNEQFF.

The V gene is TRBV7-8, the J gene TRBJ2-7; there is no DNA to check the TCRdb D call of TRBD1. Germline CDR1 SGHVS, CDR2 FQNEAQ. This CDR3 comprises 15 residues. The CDR3: CASSPLRTGTYEQYF.

The chain recombines TRBV24-1 with TRBJ2-1; TCRdb reports TRBD1, a call that lacks DNA to check it against. The germline CDR1 and CDR2 sequences are KGHDR and SFDVKD. The CDR3 runs to 16 residues. CDR3 loop: CATSDLDRVAGNEQFF.

The CDR3 loop reads CSATGTGFSYEQYF. The rearrangement uses TRBV20-1 and TRBJ2-7; with no DNA, the TCRdb D assignment of TRBD1 cannot be verified. Germline loops: CDR1 DFQATT, CDR2 SNEGSKA (reference sequence). This CDR3 is 14 amino acids long.

The gene calls are TRBV6-5 and TRBJ2-5; TCRdb proposes TRBD2, but this gene call is untestable without DNA. The CDR3 covers 16 residues. CDR1 and CDR2 (germline): MNHEY, SVGAGI. This chain's CDR3 is CASSYSRGLVQETQYF.

V and J are TRBV20-1 and TRBJ1-1; TCRdb picks TRBD1, but there is no DNA to check that call. This CDR3 has 13 amino acids. The V gene's germline CDR1 is DFQATT and CDR2 SNEGSKA (reference sequence). The CDR3 loop is CSATIGQGGEAFF.

This chain links TRBV5-1 with TRBJ1-6. CDR1 is SGHRS and CDR2 is YFSETQ in the germline V gene. The CDR3 is made up of 14 amino acids. CDR3 loop: CASSFGALNSPLHF.

The rearrangement joins TRBV4-3 to TRBJ2-2. This CDR3 contains 14 residues. In germline, CDR1 is LGHNA, CDR2 YSLEER. The CDR3: CASSPLAGAGELFF.

The chain recombines TRBV4-3 with TRBJ2-1; the D call of TRBD2 rests on TCRdb alone, since no DNA is present to check it. Germline V gene sequence: CDR1 LGHNA, CDR2 YSLEER. This CDR3 is 13 amino acids long. The CDR3 reads CASSQDMDSEQFF.

V is TRBV6-5 and J is TRBJ1-5. There are 12 residues in the CDR3. Germline-derived CDR1 and CDR2 are MNHEY and SVGAGI. The CDR3 protein is CASGVGDQPQHF.

CDR3: CASSEGSPDSHEQYF. The rearrangement joins TRBV9 to TRBJ2-7; the D call from TCRdb, TRBD1, cannot be confirmed without DNA. Germline V gene lookup returns CDR1 SGDLS and CDR2 YYNGEE. The CDR3 is 15 residues long. The variable domain in full, with the rest retrieved from reference TRBV9 and TRBJ2-7, is DSGVTQTPKHLITATGQRVTLRCSPRSGDLSVYWYQQSLDQGLQFLIQYYNGEERAKGNILERFSAQQFPDLHSELNLSSLELGDSALYFCASSEGSPDSHEQYFGPGTRLTVT.

The chain joins TRBV4-1 to TRBJ1-6; TCRdb reports TRBD1, a call that lacks DNA to check it against. The CDR3 length is 14 residues. Germline CDR1 MGHRA, CDR2 YSYEKL. The CDR3 protein is CATSNQGLNSPLHF.

The V call is TRBV30, the J call TRBJ2-1; TCRdb's D call of TRBD1 is untestable without DNA. This CDR3 contains 16 residues. Germline V gene lookup returns CDR1 GTSNPN and CDR2 SVGIG (reference sequence). The CDR3 sequence is CAWTKGPASSYNEQFF.

This chain joins TRBV15 and TRBJ2-6. The CDR3 is made up of 17 amino acids. The germline V gene encodes CDR1 LNHNV and CDR2 YYDKDF (reference sequence). The CDR3 region is CATSELVGSVGANVLTF. Using reference TRBV15 and TRBJ2-6 for the parts outside the CDR3, the full variable domain is DAMVIQNPRYQVTQFGKPVTLSCSQTLNHNVMYWYQQKSSQAPKLLFHYYDKDFNNEADTPDNFQSRRPNTSFCFLDIRSPGLGDTAMYLCATSELVGSVGANVLTFGAGSRLTVL.

This sequence joins TRBV6-1 and TRBJ1-5; the D call from TCRdb, TRBD1, cannot be confirmed without DNA. The CDR3 is 19 amino acids. Germline CDR1 and CDR2: MNHNS and SASEGT. The CDR3 is CASSERDVRDRVVGQPQHF.

The CDR3 reads CASSLEQTEAFF. This chain uses TRBV7-9 with TRBJ1-1. Germline V gene data show CDR1 as SEHNR and CDR2 as FQNEAQ (reference sequence). CDR3 length: 12 amino acids. The whole variable domain, filled in from reference TRBV7-9 and TRBJ1-1, reads DTGVSQNPRHKITKRGQNVTFRCDPISEHNRLYWYRQTLGQGPEFLTYFQNEAQLEKSRLLSDRFSAERPKGSFSTLEIQRTEQGDSAMYLCASSLEQTEAFFGQGTRLTVV.

The rearrangement links TRBV7-2 to TRBJ1-3; TCRdb indicates TRBD1, and absent DNA this call remains unverified. Germline CDR1 is SGHTA and CDR2 is FQGNSA. This CDR3 has 14 residues. CDR3: CASSPGGGGDTIYF.

CDR3 amino acids: CATIPGNTEAFF. The chain combines TRBV7-9 with TRBJ1-1. CDR1 is SEHNR, CDR2 FQNEAQ, per germline (reference sequence). The CDR3 extends over 12 amino acids.

The gene calls are TRBV7-3 and TRBJ2-1; TCRdb returns TRBD2, unconfirmable since there is no DNA. Germline V CDR1 and CDR2: SGHTA, FQGTGA. This CDR3 contains 20 residues. The CDR3 sequence: CASSLGPGTSGRALENEQFF.

The chain has TRBV20-1 and TRBJ2-3; as DNA is missing, the TRBD2 call by TCRdb cannot be tested. This CDR3 is 14 amino acids long. The germline V gene has CDR1 DFQATT and CDR2 SNEGSKA (reference sequence). The CDR3 sequence is CSAQALAARGTQYF.